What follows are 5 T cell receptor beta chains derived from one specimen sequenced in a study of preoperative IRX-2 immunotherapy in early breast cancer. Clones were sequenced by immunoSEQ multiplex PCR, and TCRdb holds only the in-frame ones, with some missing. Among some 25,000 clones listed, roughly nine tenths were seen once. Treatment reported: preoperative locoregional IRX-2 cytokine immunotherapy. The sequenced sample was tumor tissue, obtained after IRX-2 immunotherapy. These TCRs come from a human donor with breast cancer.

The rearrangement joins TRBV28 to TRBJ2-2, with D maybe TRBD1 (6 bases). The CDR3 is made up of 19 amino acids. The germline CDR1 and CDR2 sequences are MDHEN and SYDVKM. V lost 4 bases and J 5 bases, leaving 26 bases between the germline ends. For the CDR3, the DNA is TGTGCCAGCAGTTCCCCGTGGGGCGCAGGGGTCGATCTTACCGGGGAGCTGTTTTTT. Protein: CASSSPWGAGVDLTGELFF.

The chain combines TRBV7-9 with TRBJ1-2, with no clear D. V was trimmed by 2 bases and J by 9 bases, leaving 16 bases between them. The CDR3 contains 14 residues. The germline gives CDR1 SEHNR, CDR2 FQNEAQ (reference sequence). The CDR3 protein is CASSLNGGERSYTF. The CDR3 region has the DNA TGTGCCAGCAGCTTAAACGGTGGTGAGAGGAGCTACACCTTC.

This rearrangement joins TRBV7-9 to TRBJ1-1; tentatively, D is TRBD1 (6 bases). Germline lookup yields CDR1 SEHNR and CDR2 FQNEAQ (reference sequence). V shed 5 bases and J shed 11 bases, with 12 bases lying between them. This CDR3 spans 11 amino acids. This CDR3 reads CASSVQGGAFF. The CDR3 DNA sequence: TGTGCCAGCAGCGTACAGGGCGGTGCTTTCTTT.

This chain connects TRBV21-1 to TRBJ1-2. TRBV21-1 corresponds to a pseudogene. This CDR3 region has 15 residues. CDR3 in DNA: TGTGCCAGCAGCAAAGCTCGGGCAGGAAACTATGGCTACACCTTC. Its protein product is CASSKARAGNYGYTF.

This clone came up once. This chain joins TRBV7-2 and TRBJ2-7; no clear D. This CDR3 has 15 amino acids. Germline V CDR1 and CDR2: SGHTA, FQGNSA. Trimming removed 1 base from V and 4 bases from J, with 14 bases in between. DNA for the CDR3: TGTGCCAGCAGCTTAGGGGCCCCAGAGATTTACGAGCAGTACTTC. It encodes CASSLGAPEIYEQYF.